One sample yielded the 26 T cell receptor beta chains listed below, sequenced in a study of T cell responses to AZD1222 COVID-19 vaccine. Libraries were prepared by immunoSEQ multiplex PCR; TCRdb keeps only in-frame clonotypes and omits some of them. The profile shows roughly 110,000 clones, around 92% of them singletons. Sample: peripheral blood, taken 28 days after the second AZD1222 dose. The source is an adult who received the AZD1222 COVID-19 vaccine.

In its sample, this clone was seen a few times. The gene calls are TRBV7-2 and TRBJ1-5; D gene ambiguous. The CDR3 sequence is 16 residues long. Trimming removed 3 bases at V and 3 bases at J, with 15 bases between. CDR1 is SGHTA and CDR2 is FQGNSA in the germline V gene. The CDR3 DNA reads TGTGCCAGCAGCTTCGGGATTTGGGCCTCCAATCAGCCCCAGCATTTT. Translated, it gives CASSFGIWASNQPQHF.

V gene TRBV4-3 combines with J gene TRBJ2-7; the match to TRBD1 covers 8 bases. Germline trimming cut 3 bases from V and 4 bases from J; bases unmatched to any gene: 8. Germline V gives CDR1 LGHNA, CDR2 YSLEER. This CDR3 is built from 15 residues. This CDR3 reads CASSHEPTGGYEQYF. The CDR3 region has the DNA TGCGCCAGCAGCCACGAGCCCACAGGGGGGTACGAGCAGTACTTC.

This clone was counted a single time. The CDR3 sequence is CASSDQDRVHGYTF. In DNA form, the CDR3 reads TGTGCCAGCAGTGACCAGGACAGGGTTCATGGCTACACCTTC. The chain links TRBV2 to TRBJ1-2; 8 positions match TRBD1. Trimming at V came to 3 bases and at J to 6 bases, leaving 6 bases not matched to a gene. CDR1 is SNHLY, CDR2 FYNNEI, per germline. CDR3 length: 14 amino acids.

The chain has TRBV6-1 and TRBJ1-3; D unclear. Germline CDR1 is MNHNS and CDR2 is SASEGT. With 1 base removed from V and 0 bases from J, the gap between germline ends came to 4 bases. The CDR3 length is 14 residues. CDR3 in amino acids: CASSEGHSGNTIYF. The CDR3 coding sequence is TGTGCCAGCAGTGAAGGGCACTCTGGAAACACCATATATTTT.

This clone was counted a few times. The chain employs TRBV29-1 and TRBJ2-3; 7 bases agree with TRBD1. This CDR3 has 14 residues. Unmatched junction bases numbered 7, after V lost 7 bases and J lost 0 bases. Germline CDR1 and CDR2: SQVTM and ANQGSEA. CDR3 sequence: CSGGTVTSTDTQYF. The CDR3 DNA follows: TGCAGCGGTGGGACAGTGACTAGCACAGATACGCAGTATTTT.

This clone was seen just once. This sequence joins TRBV5-6 and TRBJ1-4; 7 nucleotides match TRBD1. With V trimmed by 5 bases and J by 5 bases, 12 bases remained unmatched. Per germline, CDR1 SGHDT and CDR2 YYEEEE. This CDR3 spans 16 amino acids. CDR3 sequence (DNA): TGTGCCAGCAGGGGGAACGACAGGGTTGGCAATGAAAAACTGTTTTTT. This translates into CASRGNDRVGNEKLFF.

This rearrangement joins TRBV29-1 to TRBJ2-1; D may be TRBD1 or TRBD2 (5 bases each). There are 16 residues in the CDR3. The germline V and J ends were trimmed by 1 base and 1 base, with 14 bases remaining between them. Germline V gene lookup returns CDR1 SQVTM and CDR2 ANQGSEA. This chain's CDR3 is CSVEVGTGGSYNEQFF. CDR3 DNA: TGCAGCGTTGAAGTAGGGACCGGCGGATCCTACAATGAGCAGTTCTTC.

V and J are TRBV14 and TRBJ1-4, with unresolved D. Germline values: CDR1 SGHDN, CDR2 FVKESK. V was pared by 1 base and J by 5 bases, with 11 bases between. This CDR3 is 15 amino acids long. CDR3 DNA: TGTGCCAGCAGCCAAGCCGGACGGCTGAATGAAAAACTGTTTTTT. This codes for CASSQAGRLNEKLFF.

The chain joins TRBV9 to TRBJ2-7, with 7 bases aligning to TRBD2. CDR1 is SGDLS, CDR2 YYNGEE, per germline. After removal of 0 bases from V and 7 bases from J, the junction contained 13 bases not matched to a gene. The CDR3 extends over 16 amino acids. The CDR3 region is CASSVEGGRGSGEQYF. For the CDR3, the DNA is TGTGCCAGCAGCGTAGAGGGCGGGAGAGGGTCCGGAGAGCAGTACTTC.

The chain combines TRBV6-5 with TRBJ2-2; 8 bases fit TRBD1. The CDR3 contains 13 residues. Trimming removed 11 bases from V and 7 bases from J; junction bases left unmatched: 9. Germline V lookup: CDR1 MNHEY, CDR2 SVGAGI. CDR3 protein: CAGRQGMGGELFF. CDR3 nucleotides: TGTGCCGGACGACAGGGGATGGGCGGGGAGCTGTTTTTT.

The chain carries TRBV5-1 and TRBJ2-7; D not resolved. The V gene's germline CDR1 is SGHRS and CDR2 YFSETQ. The CDR3 totals 14 residues. Trimming shortened V by 1 base and J by 0 bases, and 8 bases separated the two germline ends. The CDR3, as DNA: TGCGCCAGCAGCTTGAGGGAAAACTCCTACGAGCAGTACTTC. Its translation is CASSLRENSYEQYF.

This chain uses TRBV5-1 with TRBJ2-1; 12 nucleotides align to TRBD2. Germline lookup yields CDR1 SGHRS and CDR2 YFSETQ. J lost 6 bases, V lost 1 base, and 8 bases had no gene match. This CDR3 is 17 amino acids long. CDR3 DNA sequence: TGCGCCAGCAGCTTGAGCCCTAGCGGGGGGGCCGTCAATGAGCAGTTCTTC. Its protein product is CASSLSPSGGAVNEQFF.

This chain connects TRBV11-3 to TRBJ2-5, with TRBD1 matching over 11 bases. Losses at the gene ends were 3 bases for V and 3 bases for J; bases not matched to a gene: 3. The CDR3 is made up of 15 amino acids. Looked up from germline, CDR1 is SGHNT and CDR2 is YENEEA. Written as DNA, the CDR3 is TGTGCCAGCAGCTTCGGACAGGGGGCGGAAGAGACCCAGTACTTC. Translation: CASSFGQGAEETQYF. Drawing the rest from reference TRBV11-3 and TRBJ2-5, the complete variable domain is EAGVVQSPRYKIIEKKQPVAFWCNPISGHNTLYWYLQNLGQGPELLIRYENEEAVDDSQLPKDRFSAERLKGVDSTLKIQPAELGDSAVYLCASSFGQGAEETQYFGPGTRLLVL.

The CDR3 reads CASSRDSLNEKLFF. CDR3 DNA sequence: TGTGCCAGCAGTCGGGACAGTTTAAATGAAAAACTGTTTTTT. J is TRBJ1-4 and V is TRBV28; 7 bases are shared with TRBD1. With V trimmed by 5 bases and J by 5 bases, 5 bases remained unmatched. There are 14 residues in the CDR3. CDR1 and CDR2 (germline): MDHEN, SYDVKM.

This rearrangement joins TRBV5-5 to TRBJ1-5; D is unresolved. There are 13 residues in the CDR3. CDR1 SGHKS and CDR2 YYEKEE come from the germline V gene (reference sequence). Trimming shortened V by 4 bases and J by 3 bases, and 8 bases separated the two germline ends. CDR3: CASSPVTNQPQHF. The CDR3, as DNA: TGTGCCAGCAGCCCTGTCACCAATCAGCCCCAGCATTTT.

The rearrangement links TRBV15 to TRBJ2-1; D is unclear. Trimming cost V 3 bases and J 4 bases, with 13 bases left between them. The CDR3 runs to 15 residues. Germline V lookup: CDR1 LNHNV, CDR2 YYDKDF (reference sequence). CDR3: CATSRVLESYNEQFF. CDR3 nucleotides: TGTGCCACCAGCAGGGTCCTCGAATCTTACAATGAGCAGTTCTTC.

This rearrangement joins TRBV5-5 to TRBJ1-4; TRBD1 matches at 9 bases. The CDR3 contains 15 residues. Looked up from germline, CDR1 is SGHKS and CDR2 is YYEKEE (reference sequence). The ends lost 7 bases at V and 7 bases at J; junction bases unmatched: 11. The CDR3 loop reads CASDPGGTGSEKLFF. CDR3 in DNA: TGTGCCAGCGATCCCGGTGGGACAGGGTCTGAAAAACTGTTTTTT.

The chain joins TRBV12-3 or TRBV12-4 to TRBJ2-3, with TRBD2 as a possible D gene (6 bases). This CDR3 has 12 residues. V was trimmed by 10 bases and J by 5 bases, leaving 13 bases between them. The chain's CDR3 is CATGDLRDTQYF. The CDR3 DNA is TGTGCCACCGGGGACTTAAGAGATACGCAGTATTTT.

V and J are TRBV28 and TRBJ1-3; D possibly corresponds to TRBD1 (6 bases). V was trimmed by 5 bases and J by 2 bases, leaving 13 bases between them. This CDR3 comprises 15 residues. Germline V gives CDR1 MDHEN, CDR2 SYDVKM. The CDR3 here is CASSTGGLPGNTIYF. CDR3 bases: TGTGCCAGCAGTACCGGGGGGCTACCTGGAAACACCATATATTTT.

The rearrangement joins TRBV10-3 to TRBJ1-5; possible D gene TRBD1, 5 bases. The CDR3 is 13 amino acids. Germline assignment: CDR1 ENHRY and CDR2 SYGVKD. V lost 2 bases, J lost 7 bases, and 9 bases lay in between. This chain's CDR3 is CAISEGREQPQHF. As DNA, the CDR3 is TGTGCCATCAGTGAGGGCAGGGAGCAGCCCCAGCATTTT.

The chain recombines TRBV4-1 with TRBJ1-3; D is unresolved. This CDR3 has 15 amino acids. Germline V lookup: CDR1 MGHRA, CDR2 YSYEKL. The V end was cut by 1 base, the J end by 0 bases, with 7 bases between. CDR3 in amino acids: CASSQAGSSGNTIYF. CDR3 DNA sequence: TGCGCCAGCAGCCAAGCAGGTTCCTCTGGAAACACCATATATTTT.

This chain links TRBV4-1 with TRBJ2-5; D perhaps matches TRBD1 (6 bases). V lost 5 bases and J lost 4, with 11 bases in between. The CDR3 is made up of 13 amino acids. From germline, CDR1 is MGHRA and CDR2 YSYEKL. CDR3 residues: CASSDRRGETQYF. The CDR3 bases are TGCGCCAGCAGCGACAGGAGAGGAGAGACCCAGTACTTC.

The chain is built from TRBV5-1 and TRBJ2-2; TRBD1 aligns across 8 bases. Germline-derived CDR1 and CDR2 are SGHRS and YFSETQ. V shed 0 bases, J shed 5 bases, and the junction held 6 bases outside the gene matches. This CDR3 spans 16 amino acids. This chain's CDR3 is CASSLGTGINTGELFF. CDR3 coding DNA: TGCGCCAGCAGCTTGGGGACAGGGATAAATACCGGGGAGCTGTTTTTT.

The chain has TRBV3-1 (or the pseudogene TRBV3-2) and TRBJ1-3, with D hard to call. The CDR3 length is 19 residues. Trimming removed 0 bases at V and 3 bases at J, with 21 bases between. The V gene's germline CDR1 is LGHDT and CDR2 YNNKEL (reference sequence). CDR3 amino acids: CASSQEGSPTAARGNTIYF. CDR3 sequence (DNA): TGTGCCAGCAGCCAAGAGGGGAGCCCCACGGCAGCGCGTGGAAACACCATATATTTT.

The rearrangement joins TRBV30 to TRBJ1-6; possibly TRBD1 for D (5 bases). The CDR3 covers 14 residues. Trimming left V 4 bases short and J 4 bases short, with 11 bases between. CDR1 GTSNPN and CDR2 SVGIG come from the germline V gene (reference sequence). CDR3 DNA sequence: TGTGCCTGGAAGATTCGGGGGTATAATTCACCCCTCCACTTT. Its protein is CAWKIRGYNSPLHF.

The genes are TRBV6-5 and TRBJ2-5; D remains unclear. Germline CDR1 reads MNHEY; CDR2 reads SVGAGI. The length of the CDR3 is 11 residues. Trimming cost V 4 bases and J 5 bases, with 5 bases left between them. CDR3: CASSSPETQYF. CDR3 DNA: TGTGCCAGCAGTTCCCCCGAGACCCAGTACTTC.